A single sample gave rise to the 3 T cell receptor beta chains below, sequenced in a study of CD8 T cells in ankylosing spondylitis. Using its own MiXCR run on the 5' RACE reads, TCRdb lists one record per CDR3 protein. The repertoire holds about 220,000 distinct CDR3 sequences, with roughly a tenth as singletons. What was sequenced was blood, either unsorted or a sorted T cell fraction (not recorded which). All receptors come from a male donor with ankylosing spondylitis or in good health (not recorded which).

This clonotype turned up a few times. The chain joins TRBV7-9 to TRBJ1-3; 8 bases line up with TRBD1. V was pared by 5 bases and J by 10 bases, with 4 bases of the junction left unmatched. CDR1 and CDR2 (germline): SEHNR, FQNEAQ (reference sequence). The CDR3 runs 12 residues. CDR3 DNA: TGTGCCAGCAGCGTACAGGGGGAGACCATATATTTT. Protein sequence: CASSVQGETIYF. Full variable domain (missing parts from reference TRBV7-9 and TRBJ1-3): DTGVSQNPRHKITKRGQNVTFRCDPISEHNRLYWYRQTLGQGPEFLTYFQNEAQLEKSRLLSDRFSAERPKGSFSTLEIQRTEQGDSAMYLCASSVQGETIYFGEGSWLTVV.

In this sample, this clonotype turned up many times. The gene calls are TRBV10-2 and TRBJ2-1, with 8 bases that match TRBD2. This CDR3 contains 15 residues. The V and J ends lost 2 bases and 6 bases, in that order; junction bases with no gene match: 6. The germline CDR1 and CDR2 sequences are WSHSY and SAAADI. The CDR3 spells CASSEDGGASNEQFF. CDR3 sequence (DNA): TGCGCCAGCAGTGAGGACGGGGGGGCCTCCAATGAGCAGTTCTTC.

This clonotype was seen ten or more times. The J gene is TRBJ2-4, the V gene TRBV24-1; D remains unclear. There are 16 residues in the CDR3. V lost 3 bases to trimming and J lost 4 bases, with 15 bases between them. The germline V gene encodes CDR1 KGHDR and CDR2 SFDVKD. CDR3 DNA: TGTGCCACCAGTGATCCGGAACTAATACCGAAAAACATTCAGTACTTC. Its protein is CATSDPELIPKNIQYF.